This section outlines one T cell receptor beta chain sequence together with its context. PCR primers comprised 60 Vbeta and 13 Jbeta primers. The protocol was immunoSEQ multiplex PCR, while the TCRdb copy is restricted to in-frame clones and leaves out a portion. Of 95,000 to 150,000 clones in the sample, roughly 80% were seen once. These data belong to a study of cytomegalovirus exposure and HLA in healthy donors. About the study: In an earlier analysis, 95 million to 130 million unique TCR beta sequences were found from about 180 million T cells.

This CDR3 region has 17 residues. The V gene lost 0 bases and the J gene lost 4 bases, with 16 bases spanning the gap. Germline V gene data show CDR1 as MGHRA and CDR2 as YSYEKL. The clonotype was recovered from a man aged 25 to 40 in good health and CMV-seronegative. J is TRBJ1-3 and V is TRBV4-1; D perhaps matches TRBD1 (6 bases). Sequencing was performed on PBMCs. CDR3 bases: TGCGCCAGCAGCCAAGATTTCACAGGGAGGGCGGGAAACACCATATATTTT. It yields the protein CASSQDFTGRAGNTIYF.